Each of the 16 T cell receptor beta chains below was sequenced from the same sample in a study of Graves' ophthalmopathy and Graves' hyperthyroidism. RNA transcripts were the template, and TCR beta CDR3 regions were amplified from them. RT-PCR was first run with HTBI primers, then multiplex PCR in a second round. TCRdb called the multiplex PCR reads again in MiXCR, with one record for every CDR3 protein. The sample includes 300,000 to 350,000 distinct CDR3 sequences, 17% of them seen just once. The material sequenced was peripheral blood. Receptors originate from an adult man with Graves' ophthalmopathy.

This clonotype was detected ten times or more. The chain joins TRBV9 to TRBJ2-5; the D gene could be TRBD1 or TRBD2 (5 bases each). The CDR3 is 15 residues long. CDR1 is SGDLS, CDR2 YYNGEE, per germline. The germline V and J ends were trimmed by 2 bases and 3 bases, with 14 bases remaining between them. The CDR3: CASSVDVRDEETQYF. CDR3 nucleotide sequence: TGTGCCAGCAGCGTCGACGTCAGGGACGAAGAGACCCAGTACTTC.

The chain couples TRBV11-2 to TRBJ2-6; no definite D call. The V gene lost 6 bases and the J gene lost 0 bases, with 6 bases spanning the gap. This CDR3 region has 14 residues. Germline V lookup: CDR1 SGHAT, CDR2 FQNNGV. CDR3 sequence reads: CASSNYSGANVLTF. The DNA of the CDR3 is TGTGCCAGCAGTAACTACTCTGGGGCCAACGTCCTGACTTTC.

This clonotype was observed many times. The gene calls are TRBV4-1 and TRBJ1-1; D is unclear. Trimming removed 0 bases at V and 1 base at J, with 6 bases between. The germline V gene encodes CDR1 MGHRA and CDR2 YSYEKL. This CDR3 has 14 amino acids. CDR3 bases: TGCGCCAGCAGCCAAGAACGGGGGAACACTGAAGCTTTCTTT. Encoded protein: CASSQERGNTEAFF.

Many counts were recorded for this clonotype. The chain joins TRBV4-2 to TRBJ2-2, with TRBD2 matching over 8 bases. Germline V gene data show CDR1 as LGHNA and CDR2 as YNFKEQ. J gave up 4 bases and V 0 bases, and 4 bases lay outside the gene matches. The CDR3 runs to 16 residues. The CDR3, as DNA: TGTGCCAGCAGCCAAGATGCGGGGGGAATCACCGGGGAGCTGTTTTTT. Residues: CASSQDAGGITGELFF.

At least ten counts were recorded for this clonotype. V and J are TRBV6-5 and TRBJ2-7, with 7 bases fitting TRBD2. Germline CDR1 and CDR2: MNHEY and SVGAGI. The CDR3 has 16 amino acids. Germline trimming cut 2 bases from V and 4 bases from J; bases unmatched to any gene: 11. The CDR3, as DNA: TGTGCCAGCAGTTACGGCGTCGGGAGGACGTTTTACGAGCAGTACTTC. Its protein product is CASSYGVGRTFYEQYF.

The rearrangement joins TRBV6-2 or TRBV6-3 to TRBJ2-7; a possible D gene is TRBD2 (7 bases). In germline, CDR1 is MNHEY, CDR2 SVGEGT. Trimming cost V 7 bases and J 4 bases, with 20 bases left between them. This CDR3 comprises 15 residues. This CDR3 reads CASTMRGGCRYEQYF. In DNA, the CDR3 is TGTGCCAGCACCATGAGGGGGGGCTGTCGGTACGAGCAGTACTTC.

This clonotype has at least ten counts. This chain connects TRBV20-1 to TRBJ1-6, with 7 bases identical to TRBD1. The CDR3 length is 13 residues. Trimming removed 3 bases from V and 8 bases from J; junction bases left unmatched: 4. Germline-derived CDR1 and CDR2 are DFQATT and SNEGSKA (reference sequence). The DNA for the CDR3 is TGCAGTGCTAGGACAGGGAACGATTCACCCCTCCACTTT. This sequence encodes CSARTGNDSPLHF.

This clonotype was detected many times. CDR3 nucleotides: TGTGCCACCAGCAGAGTAGGCGATCAGCCCCAGCATTTT. Translating gives CATSRVGDQPQHF. The gene calls are TRBV15 and TRBJ1-5; D unclear. The V and J ends lost 1 base and 5 bases respectively, with 6 bases between them. The CDR3 covers 13 residues. Germline V CDR1 and CDR2: LNHNV, YYDKDF (reference sequence). Variable domain in full (rest from reference TRBV15 and TRBJ1-5): DAMVIQNPRYQVTQFGKPVTLSCSQTLNHNVMYWYQQKSSQAPKLLFHYYDKDFNNEADTPDNFQSRRPNTSFCFLDIRSPGLGDTAMYLCATSRVGDQPQHFGDGTRLSIL.

The genes are TRBV2 and TRBJ2-7; a possible D gene is TRBD2 (5 bases). Germline loops: CDR1 SNHLY, CDR2 FYNNEI. Trimming shortened V by 4 bases and J by 7 bases, and 14 bases separated the two germline ends. The CDR3 extends over 13 amino acids. The CDR3 reads CASSVVAGWEQYF. The CDR3 bases are TGTGCCAGCAGTGTGGTTGCGGGCTGGGAGCAGTACTTC.

This clonotype was seen at least ten times. The rearrangement links TRBV2 to TRBJ1-1; weak D call: TRBD1 (5 bases). V lost 0 bases to trimming and J lost 3 bases, with 5 bases between them. This CDR3 has 13 amino acids. Germline V gene data show CDR1 as SNHLY and CDR2 as FYNNEI. As DNA, the CDR3 is TGTGCCAGCAGTGAAGCAGGGGACACTGAAGCTTTCTTT. This sequence encodes CASSEAGDTEAFF.

This clonotype was recorded many times. This chain uses TRBV19 with TRBJ1-2, with D possibly being TRBD1 (5 bases). V lost 7 bases to trimming and J lost 2 bases, with 14 bases between them. In germline, CDR1 is LNHDA, CDR2 SQIVND (reference sequence). The CDR3 contains 14 residues. The DNA of the CDR3 is TGTGCCAGTACCGCGGCAGGGAACAACTATGGCTACACCTTC. It codes for CASTAAGNNYGYTF.

This clonotype has at least ten counts. The chain employs TRBV20-1 and TRBJ1-5; D ambiguous. The CDR3 runs 14 residues. Germline CDR1 reads DFQATT; CDR2 reads SNEGSKA (reference sequence). The CDR3 DNA reads as TGCAGCCCATCCTACCCCTTTAGCAATCAGCCCCAGCATTTT. Translating gives CSPSYPFSNQPQHF.

This clonotype showed up many times. An end of the junction does not agree with germline; a read error may underlie this. The chain recombines TRBV5-1 with TRBJ2-5; 13 bases are a match to TRBD2. The CDR3 sequence is 15 residues long. CDR1 SGHRS and CDR2 YFSETQ come from the germline V gene. The chain's CDR3 is CASSLTSGGQGTQYF. The CDR3 coding sequence is TGCGCCAGCAGCCTGACTAGCGGGGGGCAAGGGACCCAGTACTTC.

This clonotype was recorded many times. The rearrangement joins TRBV6-2 or TRBV6-3 to TRBJ2-2; 7 bases align to TRBD1. Germline CDR1 and CDR2: MNHEY and SVGEGT. The CDR3 consists of 17 residues. With 2 bases clipped from V and 7 bases from J, the junction kept 13 bases outside the gene matches. CDR3 loop: CASSYIPGTAVFGELFF. CDR3 sequence (DNA): TGTGCCAGCAGTTACATCCCCGGGACAGCGGTTTTCGGGGAGCTGTTTTTT.

Of note for this clonotype: At one end the junction does not follow the germline gene, possibly because of a read error. The chain combines TRBV30 with TRBJ1-2, with D unclear. The CDR3 is made up of 14 amino acids. Germline V gene lookup returns CDR1 GTSNPN and CDR2 SVGIG (reference sequence). The CDR3 spells CACLRPDVVYGYNF. In DNA form, the CDR3 reads TGTGCCTGCCTGCGCCCGGACGTAGTATATGGCTACAACTTC.

This clonotype was detected ten times or more. The chain employs TRBV29-1 and TRBJ1-2; D is unresolved. Germline CDR1 reads SQVTM; CDR2 reads ANQGSEA. The ends were cut back, 7 bases at V and 3 bases at J, with 9 bases in the middle. The CDR3 has 11 amino acids. DNA for the CDR3: TGCAGCGCTGGCGGTGACTATGGCTACACCTTC. Translating gives CSAGGDYGYTF.